The rows below give T cell receptor beta chains drawn from one sample of a study of shared T cell receptors in the human thymus. The repertoire was sequenced with immunoSEQ multiplex PCR; TCRdb's copy has only in-frame clones and lacks some. The repertoire holds almost 550,000 clones, with approximately 80% as singletons. The same data also contributed to another study, on human thymus T cells.

Material: thymocytes. All receptors come from a boy younger than two with a congenital heart defect. The CDR3 runs from the conserved cysteine through the conserved F or W. D genes are given only for firm matches.

CDR3: CGSSLKGRGYRQPQHF
DNA: TGTGGCAGCAGCTTGAAGGGCAGGGGGTATCGTCAGCCCCAGCATTTT
D: TRBD1
J: TRBJ1-5
V: TRBV5-4
length: 16

CDR3: CASSQDPLYEQYF
DNA: TGTGCCAGCAGCCAAGATCCCCTCTACGAGCAGTACTTC
D: -
J: TRBJ2-7
V: TRBV4-2
length: 13

CDR3: CASSYSKQGANTEAFF
DNA: TGTGCCAGCAGTTACTCGAAGCAGGGGGCGAACACTGAAGCTTTCTTT
D: TRBD1
J: TRBJ1-1
V: TRBV6-7
length: 16

CDR3: CASSPYRRGAREQYF
DNA: TGTGCCAGCAGTCCATACCGGCGGGGGGCGCGAGAGCAGTACTTC
D: TRBD2
J: TRBJ2-7
V: TRBV27
length: 15

CDR3: CASSPRRVAGTTYNEQFF
DNA: TGTGCCAGCAGCCCCCGGAGGGTAGCGGGGACCACATACAATGAGCAGTTCTTC
D: TRBD2
J: TRBJ2-1
V: TRBV7-6
length: 18

CDR3: CASRDRASAGRELFF
DNA: TGTGCCAGCAGGGACCGGGCCTCGGCGGGGAGGGAGCTGTTTTTT
D: -
J: TRBJ2-2
V: TRBV2
length: 15

CDR3: CAISEVEGNSNQPQHF
DNA: TGTGCCATCAGTGAGGTGGAGGGGAATAGCAATCAGCCCCAGCATTTT
D: -
J: TRBJ1-5
V: TRBV10-3
length: 16

CDR3: CASSPSGTRRNEQFF
DNA: TGTGCCAGCAGCCCCTCAGGGACTAGGAGGAATGAGCAGTTCTTC
D: TRBD2
J: TRBJ2-1
V: TRBV11-3
length: 15

CDR3: CASSLSVRGEQYF
DNA: TGTGCCAGCAGTTTATCGGTCAGGGGTGAGCAGTACTTC
D: -
J: TRBJ2-7
V: TRBV28
length: 13

CDR3: CASTPTSVDEQFF
DNA: TGTGCCAGCACTCCGACTAGTGTGGATGAGCAGTTCTTC
D: -
J: TRBJ2-1
V: TRBV14
length: 13

CDR3: CASTNGGTKRETQYF
DNA: TGTGCCAGCACCAACGGTGGGACAAAACGAGAGACCCAGTACTTC
D: -
J: TRBJ2-5
V: TRBV25-1
length: 15

CDR3: CASAAEGTQYF
DNA: TGCGCCAGCGCAGCCGAGGGGACCCAGTACTTC
D: -
J: TRBJ2-5
V: TRBV5-1
length: 11

CDR3: CASSEGLAGGSEQYF
DNA: TGTGCCAGCAGTGAAGGCCTAGCGGGAGGCAGCGAGCAGTACTTC
D: TRBD2
J: TRBJ2-7
V: TRBV25-1
length: 15

CDR3: CASRLLAGVQQYF
DNA: TGTGCCAGCAGGTTGTTAGCGGGAGTGCAGCAGTACTTC
D: TRBD2
J: TRBJ2-7
V: TRBV6-1
length: 13

CDR3: CASSQKLTYEQYF
DNA: TGTGCCAGCAGCCAAAAACTAACCTACGAGCAGTACTTC
D: -
J: TRBJ2-7
V: TRBV7-2
length: 13

CDR3: CASSLAGLAGFF
DNA: TGTGCCAGCAGCTTAGCGGGACTAGCAGGATTCTTC
D: TRBD2
J: TRBJ2-1
V: TRBV7-2
length: 12

CDR3: CSARRHAEQYF
DNA: TGCAGTGCTAGACGACACGCCGAGCAGTACTTC
D: -
J: TRBJ2-7
V: TRBV20-1
length: 11

CDR3: CASSHREAQYF
DNA: TGTGCCAGCAGCCACCGAGAGGCCCAGTACTTC
D: -
J: TRBJ2-5
V: TRBV14
length: 11

CDR3: CASSYFRTGSLEQYF
DNA: TGTGCCAGCAGTTACTTTCGGACAGGGAGCTTAGAGCAGTACTTC
D: TRBD1
J: TRBJ2-7
V: TRBV6-5
length: 15

CDR3: CASTLKQGPGAYGYTF
DNA: TGTGCCAGCACCTTAAAGCAGGGTCCAGGGGCCTATGGCTACACCTTC
D: -
J: TRBJ1-2
V: TRBV2
length: 16